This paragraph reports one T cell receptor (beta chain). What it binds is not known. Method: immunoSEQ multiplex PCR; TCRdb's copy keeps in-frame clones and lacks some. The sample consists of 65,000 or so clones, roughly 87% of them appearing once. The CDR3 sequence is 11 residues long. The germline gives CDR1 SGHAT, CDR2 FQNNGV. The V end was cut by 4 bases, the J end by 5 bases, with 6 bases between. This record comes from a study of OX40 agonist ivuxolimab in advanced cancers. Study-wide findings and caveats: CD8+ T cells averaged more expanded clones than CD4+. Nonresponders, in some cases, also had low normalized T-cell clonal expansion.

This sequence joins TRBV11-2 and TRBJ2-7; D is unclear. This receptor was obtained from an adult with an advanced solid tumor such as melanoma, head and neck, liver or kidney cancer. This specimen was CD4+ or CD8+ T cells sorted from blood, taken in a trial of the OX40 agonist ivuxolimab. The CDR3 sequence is CASSSTHEQYF. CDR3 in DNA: TGTGCCAGCAGCTCCACCCACGAGCAGTACTTC.